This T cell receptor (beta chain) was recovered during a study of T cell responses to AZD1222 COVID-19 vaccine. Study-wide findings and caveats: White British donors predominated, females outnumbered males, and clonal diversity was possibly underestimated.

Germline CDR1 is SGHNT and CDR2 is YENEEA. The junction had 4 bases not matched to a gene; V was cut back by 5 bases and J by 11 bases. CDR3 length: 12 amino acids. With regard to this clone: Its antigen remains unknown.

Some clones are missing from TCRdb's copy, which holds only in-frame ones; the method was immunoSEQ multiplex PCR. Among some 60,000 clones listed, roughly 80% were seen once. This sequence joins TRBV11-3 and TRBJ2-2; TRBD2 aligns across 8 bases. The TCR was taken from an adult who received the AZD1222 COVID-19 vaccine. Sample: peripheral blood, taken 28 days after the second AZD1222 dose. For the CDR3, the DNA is TGTGCCAGCAGCCTCGGGGGGGCTGAGCTGTTTTTT. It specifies CASSLGGAELFF.